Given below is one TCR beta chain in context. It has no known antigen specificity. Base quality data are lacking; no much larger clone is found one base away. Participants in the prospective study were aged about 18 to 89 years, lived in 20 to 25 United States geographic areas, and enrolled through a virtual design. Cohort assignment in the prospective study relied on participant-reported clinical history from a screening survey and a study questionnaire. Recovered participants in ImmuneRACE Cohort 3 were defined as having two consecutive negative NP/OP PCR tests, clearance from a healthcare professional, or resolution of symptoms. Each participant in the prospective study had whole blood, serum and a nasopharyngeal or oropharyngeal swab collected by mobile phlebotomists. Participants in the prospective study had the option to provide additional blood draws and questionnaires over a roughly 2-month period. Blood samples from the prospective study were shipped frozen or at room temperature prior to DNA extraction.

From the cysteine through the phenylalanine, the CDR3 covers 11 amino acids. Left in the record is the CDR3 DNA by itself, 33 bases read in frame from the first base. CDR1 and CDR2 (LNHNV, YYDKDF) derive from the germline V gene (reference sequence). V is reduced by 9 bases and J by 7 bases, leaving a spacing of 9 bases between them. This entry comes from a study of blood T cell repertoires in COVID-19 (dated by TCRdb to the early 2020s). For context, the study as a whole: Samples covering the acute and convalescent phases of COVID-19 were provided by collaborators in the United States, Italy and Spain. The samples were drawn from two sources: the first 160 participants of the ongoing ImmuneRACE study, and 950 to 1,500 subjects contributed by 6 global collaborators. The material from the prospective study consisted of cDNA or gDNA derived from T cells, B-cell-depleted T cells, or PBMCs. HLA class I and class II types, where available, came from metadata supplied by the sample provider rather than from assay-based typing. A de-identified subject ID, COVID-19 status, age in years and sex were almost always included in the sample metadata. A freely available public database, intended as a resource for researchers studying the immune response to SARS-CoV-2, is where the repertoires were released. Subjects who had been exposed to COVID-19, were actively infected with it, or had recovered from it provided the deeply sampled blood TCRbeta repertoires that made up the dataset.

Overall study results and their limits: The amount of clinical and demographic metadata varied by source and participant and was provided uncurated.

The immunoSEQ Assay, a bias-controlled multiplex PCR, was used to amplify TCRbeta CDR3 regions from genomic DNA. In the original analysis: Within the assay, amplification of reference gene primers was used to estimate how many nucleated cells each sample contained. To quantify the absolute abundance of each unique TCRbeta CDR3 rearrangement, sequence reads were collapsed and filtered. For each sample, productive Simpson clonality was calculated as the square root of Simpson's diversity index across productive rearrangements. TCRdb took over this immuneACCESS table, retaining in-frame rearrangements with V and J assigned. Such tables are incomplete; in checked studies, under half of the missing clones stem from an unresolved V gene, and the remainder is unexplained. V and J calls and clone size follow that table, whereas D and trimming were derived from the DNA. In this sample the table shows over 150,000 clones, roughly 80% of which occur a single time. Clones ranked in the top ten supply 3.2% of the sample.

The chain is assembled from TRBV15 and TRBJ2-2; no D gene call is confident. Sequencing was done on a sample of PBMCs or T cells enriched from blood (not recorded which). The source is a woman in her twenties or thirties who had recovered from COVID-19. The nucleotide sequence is TGTGCCACGGTGCGAGGCGGGGAGCTGTTTTTT. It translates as CATVRGGELFF.